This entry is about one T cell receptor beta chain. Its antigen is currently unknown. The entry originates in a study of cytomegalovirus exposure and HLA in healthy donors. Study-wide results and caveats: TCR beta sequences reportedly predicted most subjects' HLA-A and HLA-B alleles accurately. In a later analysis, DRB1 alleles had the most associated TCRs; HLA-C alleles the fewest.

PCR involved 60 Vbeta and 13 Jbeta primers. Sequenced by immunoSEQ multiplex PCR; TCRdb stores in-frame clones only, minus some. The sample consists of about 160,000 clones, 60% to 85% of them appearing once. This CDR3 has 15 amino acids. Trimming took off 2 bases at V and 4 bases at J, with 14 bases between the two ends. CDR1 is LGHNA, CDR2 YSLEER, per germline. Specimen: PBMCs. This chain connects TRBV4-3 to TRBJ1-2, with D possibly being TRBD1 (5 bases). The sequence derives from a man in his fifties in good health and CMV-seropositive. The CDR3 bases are TGCGCCAGCAGCCAAACCCAGACAGTAAGCTATGGCTACACCTTC. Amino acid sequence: CASSQTQTVSYGYTF.